The text below deals with one TCR beta chain. The target of this receptor is not known. Nothing much larger sits one base from this clone, and base qualities are not available. Healthy HIV-negative adults with no recently reported acute infections or vaccinations were included as donors. Every donor was a Caucasian adult residing in Nashville, Tennessee, USA. CD8 memory samples combined magnetically selected CD45RO+ cells with CCR7-negative CD45RA+ effector memory (TemRA) cells. Blood was obtained by leukapheresis, after which PBMCs were separated by Ficoll-Histopaque density gradient centrifugation and cryopreserved in liquid nitrogen vapor phase. Analytical flow cytometry was used to check the purity and quantity of every magnetically sorted T cell population. From each sorted fraction, genomic DNA was isolated and quantified by UV absorbance on a Nanodrop 2000c. TCR CDR3 regions were amplified from genomic DNA by multiplex PCR using the deep immunoSEQ assay. For each cell subset, the extracted genomic DNA was distributed evenly across all wells of several immunoSEQ 96-well plates, and each plate served as one replicate. For sorted subsets, about 0.2 ug genomic DNA, equal to tens of thousands of T cell genomes, was loaded into each replicate PCR. Purified libraries were quantified with a Qubit 3.0 fluorometer, sized on a Bioanalyzer 2100, and re-quantified with the KAPA Library Quantification kit. Each immunoSEQ 96-well plate was sequenced on its own single-read 150-cycle Illumina NextSeq 550 flow cell. The study's processing was this. Because the immunoSEQ output held only junctional sequences and lacked quality scores, the filtering could not match the filtering applied to full-length reads. To assign V/J genes and CDR3, sequences were annotated against IMGT germline references using PyIR, a Python wrapper for IgBLAST v1.9. Reads were removed for weak V/J assignments (E-value above 1e-6), missing CDR3, stop codons, out-of-frame junctions, or ambiguous translated residues. V3J clonotypes were defined as sequences sharing the same inferred V gene, J gene, and CDR3 amino acid sequence. The percentage overlap between two repertoires was calculated by dividing the number of shared unique clonotypes by the size of the smaller repertoire. Repertoire richness was assessed with RTK rarefaction, the Chao1 estimator, and Recon v2.1 estimates of unobserved clonotypes. Generation probabilities were computed with OLGA for all TCRbeta clonotypes obtained by the gDNA method from four donors. As stored in TCRdb, this immuneACCESS dataset retains in-frame rearrangements with V and J assigned. A fraction of the clones does not appear; measured against another copy, unresolved V genes explain less than half of the discrepancy, and the remainder lacks a known reason. The V and J calls and the clone size are those of that table, but D and trimming were determined from the DNA. Recorded for this sample are about 380,000 clones; about 96% of them occurred a single time. About 0.34% of the sample lies in the top ten.

Inclusive of the bounding cysteine and phenylalanine, the CDR3 is 13 residues long. Only the CDR3 part of the read is kept: 39 bases, read in frame from the first base. The CDR1 and CDR2 encoded by the germline V gene (reference sequence) are SEHNR and FQNEAQ. The junction shows trimming of 5 bases on V and 3 bases on J, plus 10 bases between the germline ends. The data belong to a study of shared clonotypes between healthy human individuals (TCRdb year 2020). For the study in its entirety: The cohort included three men and a couple of women between 18 and 49 years of age. To increase sequencing depth and limit assay-specific biases, different laboratories used diverse techniques to prepare libraries and sequence TCR repertoires. For each donor, three plates each were used for CD4 naive and CD4 memory, two plates were used for CD8 naive, and one plate was used for CD8 memory. The study deeply sequenced blood TCR repertoires of roughly five healthy adults to estimate repertoire size and the extent of clonotype sharing between individuals. Per donor, leukapheresis produced somewhere between about 0.85 and 8.9 billion PBMCs. On the study overall, not on this receptor specifically: Naive subsets generally had larger estimated clonotype richness than memory subsets. Compared with non-shared clonotypes, clonotypes shared by all four sorted-subset donors had higher generation probabilities. Incomplete sequencing was indicated by rarefaction of sorted-subset datasets, despite the large sequencing depth. Based on pairwise subsampling, the degree of clonotype sharing among donors was expected to be affected by sequencing depth. Only blood was sampled, and tissue TCR repertoires likely differ from those in blood. Because the study included a small number of donors, the genetic and exposure-history diversity represented was limited. Approximately 4.8% of naive CD4, around 3.5% of naive CD8, about 2.5% of memory CD4, and over 0.35% of memory CD8 clonotypes were shared across several donors.

The V and J genes are TRBV7-9 and TRBJ2-5, with no confidently assigned D gene. The source material was memory CD8+ T cells sorted from blood. Taken with the paper, the label for cell subset or site translates to: CD45RO+ cells pooled with CCR7-negative TemRA cells. This TCR was recovered from a man aged 30 to 45 in good health. The DNA reads as follows: TGTGCCAGCAGCCGCCTGGCCGAAGAGACCCAGTACTTC. Its protein product is CASSRLAEETQYF.